The 21 T cell receptor beta chains below all came from one sample that was sequenced in a study of T cells in Graves' hyperthyroidism and ophthalmopathy. Using RNA transcripts as the source, TCR beta CDR3 regions were amplified. HTBI primers drove first-round RT-PCR of the TCR CDR3. MiXCR, run by TCRdb on the multiplex PCR reads, gives a single entry per CDR3 protein. The sample has about 350,000 distinct CDR3 sequences, 15% to 20% seen once. The specimen was blood. The source is a woman in her thirties or forties with Graves' ophthalmopathy.

This clonotype appeared many times. V is TRBV6-5 and J is TRBJ2-2, with D possibly TRBD1 on 6 matching bases. This CDR3 contains 13 residues. V lost 7 bases, J lost 6 bases, and 12 bases lay in between. CDR1 and CDR2 from the germline V gene are MNHEY and SVGAGI. Written as DNA, the CDR3 is TGTGCCAGCATCTTAACAGGGCCCGGGGAGCTGTTTTTT. Translated, it gives CASILTGPGELFF.

The sample holds many counts of this clonotype. This chain links TRBV10-1 with TRBJ1-1; D gene uncertain. V lost 6 bases and J 7 bases, leaving 18 bases between the germline ends. This CDR3 is built from 14 residues. The germline V gene has CDR1 WNHNN and CDR2 SYGVQD (reference sequence). This chain's CDR3 is CASRSLPRDGEAFF. As DNA, the CDR3 is TGCGCCAGCAGGTCCCTGCCTCGCGACGGTGAAGCTTTCTTT.

The rearrangement links TRBV6-1 to TRBJ1-1; D is undetermined. CDR1 is MNHNS, CDR2 SASEGT, per germline. This CDR3 contains 14 residues. V gave up 0 bases and J gave up 2 bases, with 7 bases separating them. CDR3 loop: CASSEAQINTEAFF. The CDR3 DNA is TGTGCCAGCAGTGAAGCGCAGATAAACACTGAAGCTTTCTTT.

This clonotype was seen at least ten times. This rearrangement joins TRBV11-3 to TRBJ2-2; D gene unclear. The germline V and J ends were trimmed by 4 bases and 6 bases, with 6 bases remaining between them. Per the germline V gene, CDR1 is SGHNT and CDR2 is YENEEA. This CDR3 spans 12 amino acids. CDR3 bases: TGTGCCAGCAGCTCGCCAGCCGGGGAGCTGTTTTTT. As protein: CASSSPAGELFF.

This clonotype was observed at least ten times. This chain uses TRBV11-2 with TRBJ2-6; D gene unclear. Per germline, CDR1 SGHAT and CDR2 FQNNGV. V lost 5 bases and J 0 bases, leaving 8 bases between the germline ends. The CDR3 spans 15 residues. Here the CDR3 DNA reads TGTGCCAGCAGCCGTACGGGCTCTGGGGCCAACGTCCTGACTTTC. Translation: CASSRTGSGANVLTF.

As for this clonotype: A read error may account for a junction end that differs from germline. The rearrangement uses TRBV11-2 and TRBJ2-7; 15 nucleotides align to TRBD2. From germline, CDR1 is SGHAT and CDR2 FQNNGV. The CDR3 covers 14 residues. CDR3 nucleotide sequence: TGTGCCAGCAGCTCATCCGGGACTAGCGGGAGGACCCCTTTC. This codes for CASSSSGTSGRTPF. Based on the CDR3 plus reference TRBV11-2 and TRBJ2-7, the full variable domain is EAGVAQSPRYKIIEKRQSVAFWCNPISGHATLYWYQQILGQGPKLLIQFQNNGVVDDSQLPKDRFSAERLKGVDSTLKIQPAKLEDSAVYLCASSSSGTSGRTPFGPGTRLTVT.

This clonotype appeared a few times. The rearrangement uses TRBV28 and TRBJ2-7, with D perhaps TRBD1 (6 bases). CDR3 length: 12 residues. CDR1 and CDR2 from the germline V gene are MDHEN and SYDVKM. Trimming removed 3 bases at V and 13 bases at J, with 16 bases between. This chain's CDR3 is CASSFDRSYHYF. DNA for the CDR3: TGTGCCAGCAGTTTTGACAGGTCGTATCACTACTTC.

The V gene is TRBV12-3 or TRBV12-4, the J gene TRBJ2-7, with 8 nucleotides matching TRBD2. With V trimmed by 6 bases and J by 5 bases, 18 bases remained unmatched. This CDR3 spans 17 amino acids. The CDR3 protein is CASRPHGGAGDSDEQYF. The DNA for the CDR3 is TGTGCCAGCAGACCCCACGGGGGAGCGGGAGATTCGGACGAGCAGTACTTC.

In this sample, this clonotype turned up many times. The genes are TRBV6-5 and TRBJ2-6, with no clear D. The CDR3 has 15 residues. V was pared by 4 bases and J by 4 bases, with 11 bases between. Germline lookup yields CDR1 MNHEY and CDR2 SVGAGI. This CDR3 reads CASSSVGLGANVLTF. Here the CDR3 DNA reads TGTGCCAGCAGTTCAGTGGGGTTAGGGGCCAACGTCCTGACTTTC.

This clonotype has just one count. This chain uses TRBV6-2 or TRBV6-3 with TRBJ1-1, with no clear D. The germline V and J ends were trimmed by 0 bases and 2 bases, with 7 bases remaining between them. From germline, CDR1 is MNHEY and CDR2 SVGEGT. This CDR3 comprises 14 residues. This chain's CDR3 is CASSYSVRNTEAFF. Here the CDR3 DNA reads TGTGCCAGCAGTTACTCTGTTAGAAACACTGAAGCTTTCTTT.

This chain uses TRBV2 with TRBJ1-5; D remains unclear. The germline V and J ends were trimmed by 1 base and 2 bases, with 6 bases remaining between them. This CDR3 is 14 amino acids long. Germline values: CDR1 SNHLY, CDR2 FYNNEI. The CDR3 bases are TGTGCCAGCAGTGAAGGGCAGCGCAATCAGCCCCAGCATTTT. Its translation is CASSEGQRNQPQHF.

This clonotype was counted between two and nine times. The chain combines TRBV29-1 with TRBJ2-7; 11 nucleotides match TRBD1. Germline values: CDR1 SQVTM, CDR2 ANQGSEA. V shed 8 bases and J 3 bases; nucleotides not matched to a gene: 12. The CDR3 has 15 residues. The CDR3 sequence is CSFRGPGQGDYEQYF. CDR3 in DNA: TGCAGCTTCCGGGGCCCGGGACAGGGGGACTACGAGCAGTACTTC.

This clonotype was seen at least ten times. One end of the junction is discordant with germline, which a read error may explain. The chain joins TRBV15 to TRBJ1-3, with D possibly matching TRBD1 (5 bases). The CDR3 is made up of 15 amino acids. Germline V lookup: CDR1 LNHNV, CDR2 YYDKDF (reference sequence). In DNA form, the CDR3 reads TGTGCCACCAGCAGAGACGCGGGACCGGGAAAGACCATATATTTT. Translation: CATSRDAGPGKTIYF.

This clonotype was counted ten times or more. The V gene is TRBV3-1, the J gene TRBJ1-5; a possible D gene is TRBD1 (6 bases). There are 13 residues in the CDR3. Trimming removed 3 bases at V and 7 bases at J, with 10 bases between. Germline lookup yields CDR1 LGHDT and CDR2 YNNKEL (reference sequence). CDR3 nucleotide sequence: TGTGCCAGCAGCCACTCGGGGGGCCAGCCCCAGCATTTT. It codes for CASSHSGGQPQHF.

This clonotype was observed at least ten times. The V gene is TRBV19, the J gene TRBJ1-5; 7 positions agree with TRBD1. V was clipped by 5 bases and J by 4 bases; unmatched bases: 8. CDR1 and CDR2 (germline): LNHDA, SQIVND (reference sequence). The CDR3 spans 15 residues. DNA of the CDR3: TGTGCCAGTAGTTCCGGGACAGAATGGAATCAGCCCCAGCATTTT. It yields the protein CASSSGTEWNQPQHF.

This clonotype was counted many times. J is TRBJ1-5 and V is TRBV6-1; D is uncertain. The length of the CDR3 is 15 residues. The V end lost 1 base, the J end lost 0 bases, and 7 bases lay between the germline ends. Per germline, CDR1 MNHNS and CDR2 SASEGT. CDR3 coding DNA: TGTGCCAGCAGTGAAGGGCCCTTTAGCAATCAGCCCCAGCATTTT. Protein product: CASSEGPFSNQPQHF.

This clonotype was counted ten times or more. The chain couples TRBV28 to TRBJ2-5; D tentatively reads TRBD1 or TRBD2 (5 bases each). Trimming removed 5 bases from V and 5 bases from J, with 18 bases in between. From germline, CDR1 is MDHEN and CDR2 SYDVKM. CDR3 size: 15 residues. DNA for the CDR3: TGTGCCAGCAGTCTCCTGAAAGGGACGATGGAGACCCAGTACTTC. Translating gives CASSLLKGTMETQYF.

This clonotype was detected many times. This chain links TRBV29-1 with TRBJ1-2; D gene ambiguous. The germline CDR1 and CDR2 sequences are SQVTM and ANQGSEA. The CDR3 length is 13 residues. Trimming stripped 3 bases from V and 6 bases from J, with 14 bases between. In DNA, the CDR3 is TGCAGCGTTGAGAAGGGCCCCATGGATGGCTACACCTTC. Amino acids: CSVEKGPMDGYTF.

This clonotype was picked up many times. The V call is TRBV7-2, the J call TRBJ1-5, with a weak D call TRBD1 (6 bases). V dropped 5 bases and J dropped 0 bases, with 11 bases sitting between them. Germline values: CDR1 SGHTA, CDR2 FQGNSA. The CDR3 has 15 residues. The CDR3 sequence is CASSPGQISNQPQHF. CDR3 DNA: TGTGCCAGCAGCCCAGGACAGATTAGCAATCAGCCCCAGCATTTT.

The chain is built from TRBV15 and TRBJ2-5; TRBD2 matches at 12 bases. The germline V gene encodes CDR1 LNHNV and CDR2 YYDKDF (reference sequence). The CDR3 extends over 16 amino acids. Trimming at V came to 5 bases and at J to 4 bases, leaving 8 bases not matched to a gene. In DNA, the CDR3 is TGTGCCACCAGCCCCAACATACTAGCGGGAGGAGAGACCCAGTACTTC. Translating it yields CATSPNILAGGETQYF. The full variable domain, completed using reference TRBV15 and TRBJ2-5, is DAMVIQNPRYQVTQFGKPVTLSCSQTLNHNVMYWYQQKSSQAPKLLFHYYDKDFNNEADTPDNFQSRRPNTSFCFLDIRSPGLGDTAMYLCATSPNILAGGETQYFGPGTRLLVL.

Regarding this clonotype: A much larger clone lies one base from this, so it may be a read error. The chain has TRBV7-6 and TRBJ2-5; TRBD2 agrees at 12 bases. The germline V gene has CDR1 SGHVS and CDR2 FNYEAQ. Trimming removed 5 bases from V and 1 base from J; junction bases left unmatched: 8. The CDR3 consists of 17 residues. Here the CDR3 reads CASSIRLAGVVQETQYF. In DNA form, the CDR3 reads TGTGCCAGCAGCATTAGACTAGCGGGAGTCGTCCAAGAGACCCAGTACTTC.